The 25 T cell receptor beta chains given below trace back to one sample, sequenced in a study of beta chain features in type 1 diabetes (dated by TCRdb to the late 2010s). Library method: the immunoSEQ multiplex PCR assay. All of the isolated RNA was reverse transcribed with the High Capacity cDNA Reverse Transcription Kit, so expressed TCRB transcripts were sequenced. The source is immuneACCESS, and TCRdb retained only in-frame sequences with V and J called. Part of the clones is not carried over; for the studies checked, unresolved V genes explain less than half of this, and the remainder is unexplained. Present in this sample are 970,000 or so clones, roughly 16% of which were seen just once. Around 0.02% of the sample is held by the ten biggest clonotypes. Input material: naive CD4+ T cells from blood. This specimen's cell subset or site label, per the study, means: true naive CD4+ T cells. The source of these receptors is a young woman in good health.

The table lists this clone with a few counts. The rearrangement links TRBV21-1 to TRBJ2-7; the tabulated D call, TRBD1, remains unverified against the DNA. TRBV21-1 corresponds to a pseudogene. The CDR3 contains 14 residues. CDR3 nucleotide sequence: TGTGCCAGCAGCAATTTGACAGGGGCCTACGAGCAGTACTTC. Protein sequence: CASSNLTGAYEQYF.

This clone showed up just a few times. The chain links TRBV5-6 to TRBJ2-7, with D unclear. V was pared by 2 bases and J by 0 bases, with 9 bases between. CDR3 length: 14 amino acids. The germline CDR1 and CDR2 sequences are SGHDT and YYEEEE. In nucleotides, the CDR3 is TGTGCCAGCAGCTTAAACACCTACTCCTACGAGCAGTACTTC. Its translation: CASSLNTYSYEQYF.

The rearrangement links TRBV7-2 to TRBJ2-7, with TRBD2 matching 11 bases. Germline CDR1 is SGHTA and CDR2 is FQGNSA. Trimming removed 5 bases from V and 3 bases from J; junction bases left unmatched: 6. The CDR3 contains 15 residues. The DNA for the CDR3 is TGTGCCAGCAGCCCGCCGGGACTAGCGGTCTACGAGCAGTACTTC. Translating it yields CASSPPGLAVYEQYF.

CDR3: CASSLWSGGSRPGYTF. The CDR3 DNA sequence: TGTGCCAGCAGTTTATGGTCGGGAGGATCTAGGCCTGGCTACACCTTC. The V gene is TRBV28, the J gene TRBJ1-2; D call uncertain. Trimming cost V 0 bases and J 7 bases, with 18 bases left between them. CDR1 is MDHEN and CDR2 is SYDVKM in the germline V gene. This CDR3 comprises 16 residues.

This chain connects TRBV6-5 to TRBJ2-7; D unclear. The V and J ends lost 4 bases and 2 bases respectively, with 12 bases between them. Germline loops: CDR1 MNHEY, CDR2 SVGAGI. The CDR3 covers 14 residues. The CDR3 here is CASSFTFPPYEQYF. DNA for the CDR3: TGTGCCAGCAGTTTTACATTTCCCCCCTACGAGCAGTACTTC.

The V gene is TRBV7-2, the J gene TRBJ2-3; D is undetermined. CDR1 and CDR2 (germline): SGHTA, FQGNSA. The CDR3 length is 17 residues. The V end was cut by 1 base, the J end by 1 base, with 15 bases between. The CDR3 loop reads CASSLDYPRAGTDTQYF. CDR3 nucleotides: TGTGCCAGCAGCTTAGATTACCCCCGAGCAGGCACAGATACGCAGTATTTT.

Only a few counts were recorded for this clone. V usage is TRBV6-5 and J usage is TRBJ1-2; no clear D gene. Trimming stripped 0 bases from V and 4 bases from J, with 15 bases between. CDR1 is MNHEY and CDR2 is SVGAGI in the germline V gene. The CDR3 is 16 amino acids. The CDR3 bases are TGTGCCAGCAGTTACTCCACCGGACTCCTAATCTATGGCTACACCTTC. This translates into CASSYSTGLLIYGYTF.

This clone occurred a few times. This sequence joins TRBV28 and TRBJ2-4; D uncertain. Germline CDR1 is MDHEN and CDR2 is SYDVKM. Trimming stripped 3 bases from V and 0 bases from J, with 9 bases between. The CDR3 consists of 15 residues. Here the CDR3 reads CASSFDFLAKNIQYF. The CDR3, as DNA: TGTGCCAGCAGTTTCGACTTTTTAGCCAAAAACATTCAGTACTTC.

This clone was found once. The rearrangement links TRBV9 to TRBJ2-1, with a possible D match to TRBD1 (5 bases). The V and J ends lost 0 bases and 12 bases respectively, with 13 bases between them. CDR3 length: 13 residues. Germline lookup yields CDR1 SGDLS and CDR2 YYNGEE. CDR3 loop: CASSVEGKGGQFF. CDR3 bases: TGTGCCAGCAGCGTAGAGGGGAAGGGCGGGCAGTTCTTC.

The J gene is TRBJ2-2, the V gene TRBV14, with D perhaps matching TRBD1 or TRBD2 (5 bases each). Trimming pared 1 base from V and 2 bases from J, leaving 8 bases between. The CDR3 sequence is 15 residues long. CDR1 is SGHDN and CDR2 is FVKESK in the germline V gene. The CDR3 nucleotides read TGTGCCAGCAGCCAAGGGGGGAGTAACACCGGGGAGCTGTTTTTT. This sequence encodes CASSQGGSNTGELFF.

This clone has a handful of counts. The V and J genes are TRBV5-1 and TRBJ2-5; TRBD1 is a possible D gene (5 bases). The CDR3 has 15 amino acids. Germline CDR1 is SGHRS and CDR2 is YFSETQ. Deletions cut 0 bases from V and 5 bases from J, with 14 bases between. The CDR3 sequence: CASSLDLGRQETQYF. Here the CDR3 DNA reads TGCGCCAGCAGCTTGGACTTGGGGCGGCAGGAGACCCAGTACTTC.

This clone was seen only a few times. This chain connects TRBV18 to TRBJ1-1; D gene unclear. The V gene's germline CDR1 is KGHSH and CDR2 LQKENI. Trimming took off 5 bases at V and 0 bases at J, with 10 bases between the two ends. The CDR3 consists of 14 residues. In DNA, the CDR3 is TGTGCCAGCTCAGCGACGATTATGAACACTGAAGCTTTCTTT. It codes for CASSATIMNTEAFF.

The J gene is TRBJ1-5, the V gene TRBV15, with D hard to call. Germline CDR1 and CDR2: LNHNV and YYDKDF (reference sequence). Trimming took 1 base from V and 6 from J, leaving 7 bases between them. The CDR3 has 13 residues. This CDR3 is CATSRGATQPQHF. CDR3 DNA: TGTGCCACCAGCAGAGGGGCCACTCAGCCCCAGCATTTT.

CDR3 loop: CASSPRSGISTDTQYF. The CDR3 DNA is TGTGCCAGCTCACCACGATCGGGAATTAGCACAGATACGCAGTATTTT. This chain uses TRBV18 with TRBJ2-3, with a possible D match to TRBD2 (5 bases). The CDR3 length is 16 residues. Per the germline V gene, CDR1 is KGHSH and CDR2 is LQKENI. Trimming took off 1 base at V and 0 bases at J, with 11 bases between the two ends.

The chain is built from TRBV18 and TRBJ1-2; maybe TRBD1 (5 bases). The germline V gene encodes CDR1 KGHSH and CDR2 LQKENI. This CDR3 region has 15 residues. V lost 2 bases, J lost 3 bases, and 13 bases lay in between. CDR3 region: CASSPSTANDYGYTF. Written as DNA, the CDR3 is TGTGCCAGCTCACCATCGACAGCGAATGACTATGGCTACACCTTC.

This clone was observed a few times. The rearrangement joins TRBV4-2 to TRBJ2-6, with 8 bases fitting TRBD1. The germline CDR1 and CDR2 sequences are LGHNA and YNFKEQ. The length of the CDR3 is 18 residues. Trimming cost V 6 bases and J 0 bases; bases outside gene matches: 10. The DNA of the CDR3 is TGTGCCAGCAGTATATCAGGGGGCCTCAGCTCTGGGGCCAACGTCCTGACTTTC. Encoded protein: CASSISGGLSSGANVLTF.

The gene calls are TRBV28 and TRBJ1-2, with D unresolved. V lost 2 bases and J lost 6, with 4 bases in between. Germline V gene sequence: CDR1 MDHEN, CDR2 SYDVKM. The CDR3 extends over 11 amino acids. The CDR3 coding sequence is TGTGCCAGCAGTTTACCTAATGGCTACACCTTC. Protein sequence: CASSLPNGYTF.

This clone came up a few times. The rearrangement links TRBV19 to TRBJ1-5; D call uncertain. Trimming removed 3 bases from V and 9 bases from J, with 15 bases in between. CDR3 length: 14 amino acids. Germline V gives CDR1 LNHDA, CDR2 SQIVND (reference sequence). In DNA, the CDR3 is TGTGCCAGTAGTATTTCGAGTCCGGCGCCGCCCCAGCATTTT. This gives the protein CASSISSPAPPQHF.

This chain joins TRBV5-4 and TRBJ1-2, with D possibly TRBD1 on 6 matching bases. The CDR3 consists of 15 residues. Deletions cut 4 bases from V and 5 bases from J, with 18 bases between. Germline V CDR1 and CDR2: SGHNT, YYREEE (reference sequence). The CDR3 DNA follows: TGTGCCAGCAGCAGCTACAGGGAAGGGAGGTATGGCTACACCTTC. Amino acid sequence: CASSSYREGRYGYTF. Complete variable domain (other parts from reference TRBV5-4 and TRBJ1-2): ETGVTQSPTHLIKTRGQQVTLRCSSQSGHNTVSWYQQALGQGPQFIFQYYREEENGRGNFPPRFSGLQFPNYSSELNVNALELDDSALYLCASSSYREGRYGYTFGSGTRLTVV.

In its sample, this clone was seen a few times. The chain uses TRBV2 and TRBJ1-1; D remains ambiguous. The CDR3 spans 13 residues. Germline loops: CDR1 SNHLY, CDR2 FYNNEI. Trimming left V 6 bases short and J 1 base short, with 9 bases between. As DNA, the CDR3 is TGTGCCAGCAGAGGCAGGAGGAACACTGAAGCTTTCTTT. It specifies CASRGRRNTEAFF.

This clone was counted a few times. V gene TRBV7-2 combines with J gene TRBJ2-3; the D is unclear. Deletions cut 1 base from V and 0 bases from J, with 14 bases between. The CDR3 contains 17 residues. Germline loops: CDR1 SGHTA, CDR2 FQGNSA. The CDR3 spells CASSLGWAKSSTDTQYF. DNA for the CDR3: TGTGCCAGCAGCTTAGGATGGGCGAAGAGTAGCACAGATACGCAGTATTTT.

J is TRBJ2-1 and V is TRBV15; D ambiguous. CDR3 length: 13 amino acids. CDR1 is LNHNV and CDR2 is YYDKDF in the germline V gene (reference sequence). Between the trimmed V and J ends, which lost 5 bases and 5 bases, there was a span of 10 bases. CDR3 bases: TGTGCCACCAGCCCTGACTGGAACAATGAGCAGTTCTTC. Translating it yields CATSPDWNNEQFF.

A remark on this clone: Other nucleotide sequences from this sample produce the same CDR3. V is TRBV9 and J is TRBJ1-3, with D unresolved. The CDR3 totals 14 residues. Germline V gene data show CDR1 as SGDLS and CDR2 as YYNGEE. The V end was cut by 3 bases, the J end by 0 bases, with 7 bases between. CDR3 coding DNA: TGTGCCAGCAGCGAGGGAGGCTCTGGAAACACCATATATTTT. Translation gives CASSEGGSGNTIYF.

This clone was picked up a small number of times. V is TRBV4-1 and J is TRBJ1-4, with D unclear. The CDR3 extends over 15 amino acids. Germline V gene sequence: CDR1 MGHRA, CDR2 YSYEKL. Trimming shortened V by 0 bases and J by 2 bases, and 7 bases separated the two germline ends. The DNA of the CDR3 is TGCGCCAGCAGCCAAGAACCCCAGACTAATGAAAAACTGTTTTTT. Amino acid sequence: CASSQEPQTNEKLFF.

This chain's CDR3 is CASSAGTGLDYGYTF. In DNA, the CDR3 is TGTGCCAGCAGTGCCGGGACAGGGCTGGACTATGGCTACACCTTC. The rearrangement links TRBV6-5 to TRBJ1-2; 9 bases are shared with TRBD1. This CDR3 comprises 15 residues. V lost 5 bases, J lost 3 bases, and 7 bases stayed unmatched. Per the germline V gene, CDR1 is MNHEY and CDR2 is SVGAGI.